These 8 T cell receptor beta chains originate from one sample sequenced in a study of CD8+CD57+ T cells in acquired aplastic anemia. Genomic DNA, serving as template, underwent TCR beta VDJ and CDR3 profiling. TCRdb reanalysed the reads using MiXCR and keeps one entry per CDR3 protein. The profile shows 200,000 to 250,000 distinct CDR3 sequences, 34% of them singletons. The sample taken for sequencing was sorted CD4+, CD8+, or CD8+CD57+ T cells (not recorded which) from PBMCs. Receptors originate from a human donor in good health, serving as a control.

The chain uses TRBV20-1 and TRBJ1-5; no firm D call. This CDR3 has 14 residues. The germline gives CDR1 DFQATT, CDR2 SNEGSKA (reference sequence). V lost 6 bases and J lost 6, with 18 bases in between. CDR3 DNA: TGCAGTGCACCAGAGCCAAACCGGGGTCAGCCCCAGCATTTT. This codes for CSAPEPNRGQPQHF.

As to this clonotype: A read error may be the cause here, since a much bigger clone is one base away. The chain recombines TRBV7-8 with TRBJ1-3; D is unresolved. The CDR3 sequence is 16 residues long. Per germline, CDR1 SGHVS and CDR2 FQNEAQ. The CDR3 spells CASGRQPMISGNTIHF. DNA of the CDR3: TGTGCCAGCGGTAGGCAGCCTATGATCTCTGGAAACACCATACATTTT. Using reference TRBV7-8 and TRBJ1-3 for the parts outside the CDR3, the full variable domain is GAGVSQSPRYKVAKRGQDVALRCDPISGHVSLFWYQQALGQGPEFLTYFQNEAQLDKSGLPSDRFFAERPEGSVSTLKIQRTQQEDSAVYLCASGRQPMISGNTIHFGEGSWLTVV.

The chain carries TRBV5-1 and TRBJ2-3; 8 bases agree with TRBD2. CDR1 is SGHRS, CDR2 YFSETQ, per germline. Trimming cost V 3 bases and J 1 base; bases outside gene matches: 4. The CDR3 consists of 15 residues. The DNA of the CDR3 is TGCGCCAGCAGCTCGGGGGGGCTGGGCACAGATACGCAGTATTTT. The encoded protein is CASSSGGLGTDTQYF.

The chain links TRBV25-1 to TRBJ2-1; D possibly corresponds to TRBD1 (6 bases). This CDR3 comprises 17 residues. Per the germline V gene, CDR1 is MGHDK and CDR2 is SYGVNS. This chain's CDR3 is CPLWDWTVPEQYNEQFF. CDR3 nucleotide sequence: TGTCCGCTTTGGGATTGGACAGTACCCGAGCAGTACAATGAGCAGTTCTTC.

This clonotype was observed a handful of times. The DNA for the CDR3 is TGTGCCAGCAGCTTAGCGGCGGGGGGGCTATTGTATGAGCAGTTCTTC. As protein: CASSLAAGGLLYEQFF. The rearrangement links TRBV11-1 to TRBJ2-1, with 9 bases fitting TRBD2. The germline V gene has CDR1 SGHAT and CDR2 FQDESV (reference sequence). This CDR3 contains 16 residues. Trimming took 0 bases from V and 8 from J; bases not matched to a gene: 8.

In this sample, this clonotype turned up many times. V usage is TRBV9 and J usage is TRBJ1-2, with 9 bases fitting TRBD1. The germline V gene encodes CDR1 SGDLS and CDR2 YYNGEE. Trimming removed 2 bases from V and 7 bases from J; junction bases left unmatched: 9. CDR3 length equals 15 residues. CDR3 coding DNA: TGTGCCAGCAGCGTTTCTAACAGGGGGCGCGGTGGCTACACCTTC. It is translated as CASSVSNRGRGGYTF. Complete variable domain (other parts from reference TRBV9 and TRBJ1-2): DSGVTQTPKHLITATGQRVTLRCSPRSGDLSVYWYQQSLDQGLQFLIQYYNGEERAKGNILERFSAQQFPDLHSELNLSSLELGDSALYFCASSVSNRGRGGYTFGSGTRLTVV.

This chain connects TRBV6-1 to TRBJ1-2; D remains unclear. The CDR3 spans 14 residues. CDR1 and CDR2 (germline): MNHNS, SASEGT. Trimming removed 2 bases from V and 2 bases from J, with 9 bases in between. The CDR3 DNA reads TGTGCCAGCAGTGAATCACCTGTAAACTATGGCTACACCTTC. The encoded protein is CASSESPVNYGYTF.

This clonotype was detected many times. CDR3 residues: CASSDGRSGQGGRTGELFF. CDR3 bases: TGCGCCAGCAGTGATGGTAGATCGGGACAGGGAGGGAGAACCGGGGAGCTGTTTTTT. The chain uses TRBV10-1 and TRBJ2-2, with TRBD1 matching 9 bases. This CDR3 contains 19 residues. Trimming at V came to 3 bases and at J to 5 bases, leaving 16 bases not matched to a gene. Germline CDR1 is WNHNN and CDR2 is SYGVQD (reference sequence).